This T cell receptor (beta chain) is from a study of T cell responses to AZD1222 COVID-19 vaccine. V was cut by 0 bases and J by 0 bases, with 4 bases left in between. Germline-derived CDR1 and CDR2 are SGDLS and YYNGEE. The CDR3 runs 13 residues. Sequenced by immunoSEQ multiplex PCR; TCRdb stores in-frame clones only, minus some. The sample has 150,000 to 160,000 clones; roughly nine tenths are singletons. In its sample, this clone was seen once. This material consisted of peripheral blood, taken on day 0 of MenACWY control vaccination. The chain uses TRBV9 and TRBJ2-7; D is ambiguous. This receptor was taken from an adult in good health. CDR3 amino acids: CASSVVDSYEQYF. The CDR3 DNA follows: TGTGCCAGCAGCGTAGTTGACTCCTACGAGCAGTACTTC.